Reported below is one T cell receptor beta chain. Antigen unknown. These data belong to a study of Ad26.COV2.S vaccination and SARS-CoV-2 variants. The overall study: Intramuscular Ad26.COV2.S doses were given once or twice, 56 days apart. Study conclusions and caveats: Substantial breadth was reportedly displayed by spike-specific CD8+ and CD4+ T cell responses after vaccination.

Generated by immunoSEQ multiplex PCR, the TCRdb table keeps only in-frame clones and is missing some. Here the sample spans under 600,000 clones, about nine tenths being singletons. The treatment denotes: over 15 received Ad26.COV2.S at low or high dose, single or two shots; roughly 5 received placebo; per-sample allocation not given. It was on day 63 after the first vaccine or placebo injection that samples were taken. This person who donated was an adult of 18-55 years in Boston. Wuhan-strain SARS-CoV-2 spike was expressed by the Ad26 vector that made up the vaccine. The germline gives CDR1 SGDLS, CDR2 YYNGEE. Losses at the gene ends were 3 bases for V and 5 bases for J; bases not matched to a gene: 8. The CDR3 runs to 15 residues.

This rearrangement joins TRBV9 to TRBJ2-7; 10 nucleotides align to TRBD2. The sequence was collected from a person aged 18 to 59 who received the Ad26.COV2.S COVID-19 vaccine or a placebo. Specimen: peripheral blood, collected in a trial of Ad26.COV2.S vaccine versus placebo. Written as DNA, the CDR3 is TGTGCCAGCAGCGCCGGACTAGCGGATGTCGACGAGCAGTACTTC. It is translated as CASSAGLADVDEQYF.